This T cell receptor (beta chain) was identified during a study of T cell clones after liver transplantation. Looking at the study overall: Immunosuppression withdrawal was tried within 2 years after liver transplantation in this trial. Three of eight recipients were HCV-positive; others had non-autoimmune, non-viral indications. Subjects received no induction therapy and standard immunosuppression until randomization at 12-24 months post-transplant.

TCRdb keeps only in-frame clones here, not all; method: immunoSEQ multiplex PCR. The sample yields approximately 26,000 clones, around 63% seen once. CDR3 length equals 15 residues. Trimming took 5 bases from V and 2 from J, leaving 15 bases between them. The germline V gene encodes CDR1 SGHNT and CDR2 YENEEA. Turning to this clone: What it binds is not known.

Study-level points and caveats: The donor-reactive repertoire was only partly measurable in two subjects, lacking donor cells.

The rearrangement uses TRBV11-3 and TRBJ1-1, with D possibly being TRBD1 (6 bases). The sample was CD4+ T cells from blood, taken before liver transplant. The origin of this receptor is a human donor who received a liver transplant. CDR3 loop: CASSVVGRGNTEAFF. The DNA for the CDR3 is TGTGCCAGCAGCGTGGTCGGCAGGGGCAACACTGAAGCTTTCTTT. The full variable domain, in which reference TRBV11-3 and TRBJ1-1 provide the parts outside the CDR3, is EAGVVQSPRYKIIEKKQPVAFWCNPISGHNTLYWYLQNLGQGPELLIRYENEEAVDDSQLPKDRFSAERLKGVDSTLKIQPAELGDSAVYLCASSVVGRGNTEAFFGQGTRLTVV.